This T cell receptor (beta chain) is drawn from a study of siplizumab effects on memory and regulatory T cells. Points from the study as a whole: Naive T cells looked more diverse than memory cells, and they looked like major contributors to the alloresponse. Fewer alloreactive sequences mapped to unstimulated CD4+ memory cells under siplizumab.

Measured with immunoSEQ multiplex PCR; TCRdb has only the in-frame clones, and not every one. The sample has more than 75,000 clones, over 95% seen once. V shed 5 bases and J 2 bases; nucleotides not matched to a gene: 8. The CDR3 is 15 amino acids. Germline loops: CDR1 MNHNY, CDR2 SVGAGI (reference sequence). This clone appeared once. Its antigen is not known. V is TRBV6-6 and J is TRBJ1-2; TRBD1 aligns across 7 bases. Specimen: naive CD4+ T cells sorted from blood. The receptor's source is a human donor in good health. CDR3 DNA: TGTGCCAGCAGTCGAACGGGACAGCCGAACTATGGCTACACCTTC. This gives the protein CASSRTGQPNYGYTF.